Listed here are 5 T cell receptor beta chains from one sample, sequenced in a study of blood T cell repertoires in COVID-19. Some clones are missing from TCRdb's copy, which holds only in-frame ones; the method was immunoSEQ multiplex PCR. The top ten clones hold about 0.6% of a sample with 400,000 to 450,000 clones, around 90% of them seen once. The sample was PBMCs or T cells enriched from blood (not recorded which). These receptors all stem from a man younger than 35 who had recovered from COVID-19.

The chain is built from TRBV4-1 and TRBJ1-2, with D hard to call. CDR1 and CDR2 (germline): MGHRA, YSYEKL. V was clipped by 0 bases and J by 7 bases, with 9 bases between them. There are 13 residues in the CDR3. CDR3 DNA: TGCGCCAGCAGCCAAGACCCGGGGTCTGGCTACACCTTC. This translates into CASSQDPGSGYTF.

This clone appeared a few times. The chain couples TRBV19 to TRBJ1-4, with D uncertain. The germline V gene has CDR1 LNHDA and CDR2 SQIVND (reference sequence). V lost 3 bases, J lost 8 bases, and 19 bases lay in between. The CDR3 loop spans 16 amino acids. The CDR3 spells CASSISGAKINEKLFF. Here the CDR3 DNA reads TGTGCCAGTAGTATTAGTGGAGCGAAAATTAACGAAAAACTGTTTTTT.

With respect to this clone: The junction differs from germline at one of its ends, possibly a read error. The V gene is TRBV30, the J gene TRBJ2-7; no clear D. Germline CDR1 GTSNPN, CDR2 SVGIG (reference sequence). The CDR3 is made up of 13 amino acids. The CDR3 nucleotides read TGTGCCTGGAGTGTATCTGGATACAGAATAGAATTCTTC. Protein product: CAWSVSGYRIEFF.

V is TRBV7-8 and J is TRBJ1-1, with TRBD1 identical over 7 bases. CDR3 length: 15 amino acids. Germline V gene sequence: CDR1 SGHVS, CDR2 FQNEAQ. V gave up 4 bases and J gave up 5 bases; unmatched junction bases: 10. The CDR3 sequence is CASSYLTGSLTEAFF. CDR3 nucleotide sequence: TGTGCCAGCAGCTACTTGACAGGGAGTTTAACTGAAGCTTTCTTT.

The chain has TRBV6-5 and TRBJ2-5; 14 positions agree with TRBD2. The V gene end was trimmed by 8 bases and the J gene end by 5 bases; junction bases not matched to a gene: 7. The CDR3 sequence is 15 residues long. Looked up from germline, CDR1 is MNHEY and CDR2 is SVGAGI. CDR3 bases: TGTGCCAGCCTCCGACTAGCGGGGGGGCGGGAGACCCAGTACTTC. It is translated as CASLRLAGGRETQYF.